A selection of T cell receptor beta chains follows, all from one sample in a study of blood T cell repertoires in COVID-19. Sequenced by immunoSEQ multiplex PCR; TCRdb stores in-frame clones only, minus some. The sample has around 300,000 clones, 85% seen once; the top ten hold around 4.5%. The sequenced sample consisted of peripheral blood. The receptors derive from a woman in her 50s with active or convalescent COVID-19. Each CDR3 is given with its conserved first and last residue.

j_call v_call cdr3_aa
TRBJ1-5 TRBV5-1 CASNTGGVQPQHF
TRBJ1-1 TRBV5-1 CASSLGPGAPEAFF
TRBJ2-7 TRBV25-1 CASSGQGYEQYF
TRBJ1-2 TRBV27 CASSLWGRDYGYTF
TRBJ2-5 TRBV15 CATSGPPEGTGRTQYF
TRBJ2-5 TRBV9 CASSGDKQETQYF
TRBJ1-3 TRBV3-1/TRBV3-2 CASSQVRGNTIYF
TRBJ1-4 TRBV18 CASSPPVPGATNEKLFF
TRBJ2-1 TRBV27 CASSSLIARDEQFF
TRBJ2-5 TRBV13 CASSLGLGNQETQYF
TRBJ1-2 TRBV5-1 CASSGGSSYGYTF
TRBJ1-1 TRBV19 CASKGSAGETEAFF
TRBJ1-6 TRBV6-5 CAARDSSYNSPLHF
TRBJ2-1 TRBV6-5 CASSSLAGYNEQFF
TRBJ2-5 TRBV5-1 CASSLGRGRQETQYF
TRBJ1-5 TRBV19 CASMGWGRGLNQPQHF
TRBJ1-5 TRBV6-5 CASKGTGKGNQPQHF
TRBJ1-4 TRBV7-6 CASSLARGGRGTNEKLFF
TRBJ1-2 TRBV10-3 CAISESLSGSGYGYTF
TRBJ2-7 TRBV3-1/TRBV3-2 CASSQDPSEQYF
TRBJ2-1 TRBV4-1 CASSPSRFQGTEQFF
TRBJ2-5 TRBV18 CASSPLTGQAQETQYF
TRBJ1-1 TRBV6-1 CASSEHRGFSNTEAFF
TRBJ1-1 TRBV12-3/TRBV12-4 CASSLGRTEAFF
TRBJ2-7 TRBV5-1 CASSLDMTGALYEQYF
TRBJ2-1 TRBV5-4 CASSSLSPDPYNEQFF
TRBJ1-2 TRBV29-1 CSVSDSDYGYTF
TRBJ2-7 TRBV5-1 CASSYDGTGYEQYF
TRBJ2-1 TRBV25-1 CASSEYTVAGHEQFF
TRBJ2-7 TRBV4-2 CASSLEKMPGLAGVNSYEQYF
TRBJ1-1 TRBV14 CASSQSPYGNTEAFF